Listed below are T cell receptor beta chains from one sample, sequenced in a study of blood T cell repertoires in COVID-19. Produced via immunoSEQ multiplex PCR; TCRdb's table is partial and in-frame only. The table shows approximately 97,000 clones, with approximately 84% occurring only once. Sequencing input: peripheral blood. These receptors were taken from a human donor in a cohort sampled during active COVID-19. The CDR3 runs from the conserved cysteine through the conserved F or W. Each record gives: V gene, J gene, CDR3 length, CDR3 protein.

V: TRBV5-1
J: TRBJ2-5
length: 16
CDR3: CASSSWTSGGQETQYF

V: TRBV4-3
J: TRBJ2-3
length: 16
CDR3: CASSSLGGAMKDTQYF

V: TRBV7-8
J: TRBJ2-2
length: 15
CDR3: CASSFHLQYTGELFF

V: TRBV19
J: TRBJ2-3
length: 12
CDR3: CASSPGTDTQYF

V: TRBV14
J: TRBJ2-1
length: 14
CDR3: CASSPTTGGNEQFF

V: TRBV24-1
J: TRBJ2-2
length: 15
CDR3: CATSESGTGTGELFF

V: TRBV14
J: TRBJ2-2
length: 14
CDR3: CASSRDRAAGELFF

V: TRBV6-5
J: TRBJ2-2
length: 15
CDR3: CASSAGGMEYGELFF

V: TRBV14
J: TRBJ2-2
length: 16
CDR3: CASSQHRDYHTGELFF

V: TRBV2
J: TRBJ2-3
length: 14
CDR3: CASIPGIRGDTQYF

V: TRBV19
J: TRBJ1-4
length: 17
CDR3: CASSRSLGFTTNEKLFF

V: TRBV27
J: TRBJ2-2
length: 16
CDR3: CASSLSGAHRTGELFF